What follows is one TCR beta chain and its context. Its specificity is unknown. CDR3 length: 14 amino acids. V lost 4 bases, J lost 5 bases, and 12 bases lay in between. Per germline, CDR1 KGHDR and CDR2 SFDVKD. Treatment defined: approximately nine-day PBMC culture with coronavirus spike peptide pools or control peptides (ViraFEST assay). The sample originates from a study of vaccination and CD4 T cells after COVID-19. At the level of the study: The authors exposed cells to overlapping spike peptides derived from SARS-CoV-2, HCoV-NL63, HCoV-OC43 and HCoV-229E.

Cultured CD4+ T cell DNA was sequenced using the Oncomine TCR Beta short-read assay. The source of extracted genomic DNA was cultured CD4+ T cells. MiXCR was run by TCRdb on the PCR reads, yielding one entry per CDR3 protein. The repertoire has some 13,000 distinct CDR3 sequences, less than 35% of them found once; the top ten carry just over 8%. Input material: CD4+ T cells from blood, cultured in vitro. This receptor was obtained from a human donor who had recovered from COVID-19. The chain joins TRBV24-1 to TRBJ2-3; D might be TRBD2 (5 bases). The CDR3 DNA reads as TGTGCCACCAGTGAGCCGGGGAGTGGAGATACGCAGTATTTT. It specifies CATSEPGSGDTQYF.